The 16 T cell receptor beta chains listed next were all sequenced from one sample in a study of blood T cell repertoires in COVID-19 (dated by TCRdb to the early 2020s). Library generation was performed with the immunoSEQ multiplex PCR assay. This immuneACCESS table, as held by TCRdb, lists in-frame sequences with V and J called but not all clones. Of the missing ones, under half trace to an unresolved V gene in checked studies; the others have no known cause. Recorded for this sample are about 240,000 clones; 70% to 90% of them occurred a single time. The ten largest clones take up roughly 0.8% of the sample. Input material: peripheral blood. The receptors originated from a woman aged 25 to 39 with acute or convalescent COVID-19.

This clone was counted a single time. This rearrangement joins TRBV5-1 to TRBJ1-1, with 8 bases aligning to TRBD1. CDR3 length equals 14 residues. Germline CDR1 is SGHRS and CDR2 is YFSETQ. The junction had 1 base not matched to a gene; V was cut back by 3 bases and J by 0 bases. The CDR3 DNA reads TGCGCCAGCAGCTCAGGGGGCATGAACACTGAAGCTTTCTTT. Encoded protein: CASSSGGMNTEAFF.

The rearrangement joins TRBV18 to TRBJ1-1; tentatively, D is TRBD1 (6 bases). V was shortened by 4 bases and J by 0 bases, with 18 bases between the two germline ends. CDR1 KGHSH and CDR2 LQKENI come from the germline V gene. The CDR3 covers 17 residues. The CDR3 region is CASSLPGHHPMNTEAFF. Here the CDR3 DNA reads TGTGCCAGCTCACTCCCGGGACATCACCCTATGAACACTGAAGCTTTCTTT. The full variable domain, completed using reference TRBV18 and TRBJ1-1, is NAGVMQNPRHLVRRRGQEARLRCSPMKGHSHVYWYRQLPEEGLKFMVYLQKENIIDESGMPKERFSAEFPKEGPSILRIQQVVRGDSAAYFCASSLPGHHPMNTEAFFGQGTRLTVV.

CDR3 nucleotide sequence: TGTGCCAGCAGTGGAAGGAGTGGCTATGGCTACACCTTC. It encodes CASSGRSGYGYTF. The rearrangement joins TRBV2 to TRBJ1-2, with D unclear. This CDR3 has 13 residues. Germline V gives CDR1 SNHLY, CDR2 FYNNEI. Deletions cut 4 bases from V and 4 bases from J, with 10 bases between. Variable domain in full (rest from reference TRBV2 and TRBJ1-2): EPEVTQTPSHQVTQMGQEVILRCVPISNHLYFYWYRQILGQKVEFLVSFYNNEISEKSEIFDDQFSVERPDGSNFTLKIRSTKLEDSAMYFCASSGRSGYGYTFGSGTRLTVV.

This chain joins TRBV29-1 and TRBJ1-2; unclear D gene. Trimming pared 4 bases from V and 0 bases from J, leaving 6 bases between. CDR1 SQVTM and CDR2 ANQGSEA come from the germline V gene. The CDR3 sequence is 12 residues long. CDR3 nucleotides: TGCAGCGTTGTTTCCGCTAACTATGGCTACACCTTC. This encodes CSVVSANYGYTF.

CDR3 DNA: TGTGCCTGGAGTGTACTAGCGGGATTGGCAGATACGCAGTATTTT. The encoded protein is CAWSVLAGLADTQYF. The chain couples TRBV30 to TRBJ2-3; 10 bases align to TRBD2. CDR3 length equals 15 residues. Trimming cost V 0 bases and J 4 bases; bases outside gene matches: 4. The germline V gene encodes CDR1 GTSNPN and CDR2 SVGIG (reference sequence).

The chain uses TRBV3-1 (or the pseudogene TRBV3-2) and TRBJ2-7, with D possibly matching TRBD1 (6 bases). The germline gives CDR1 LGHDT, CDR2 YNNKEL (reference sequence). The CDR3 covers 21 residues. Trimming took off 0 bases at V and 2 bases at J, with 29 bases between the two ends. The CDR3 loop reads CASSQEWCPGTTAYPPYEQYF. DNA for the CDR3: TGTGCCAGCAGCCAAGAATGGTGCCCCGGGACAACTGCCTACCCTCCCTACGAGCAGTACTTC.

V is TRBV6-1 and J is TRBJ2-7; 10 nucleotides agree with TRBD1. Germline V lookup: CDR1 MNHNS, CDR2 SASEGT. The trim removed 1 base at V and 2 bases at J, leaving 2 bases unmatched. CDR3 length equals 15 residues. CDR3 coding DNA: TGTGCCAGCAGTGAAGGGACAGGGGGAACCTACGAGCAGTACTTC. It is translated as CASSEGTGGTYEQYF.

Remarks on this clone: This specimen includes other DNA sequences encoding the same CDR3. This rearrangement joins TRBV19 to TRBJ2-5; tentatively, D is TRBD2 (6 bases). Looked up from germline, CDR1 is LNHDA and CDR2 is SQIVND (reference sequence). Trimming removed 2 bases from V and 2 bases from J, with 6 bases in between. This CDR3 is built from 13 residues. Here the CDR3 reads CASSISGQETQYF. The CDR3 nucleotides read TGTGCCAGTAGTATAAGCGGGCAAGAGACCCAGTACTTC.

V gene TRBV4-2 combines with J gene TRBJ2-3; 10 bases fit TRBD2. The V gene's germline CDR1 is LGHNA and CDR2 YNFKEQ. This CDR3 region has 17 residues. The trim removed 0 bases at V and 5 bases at J, leaving 8 bases unmatched. CDR3 in amino acids: CASSQDSLAGVIDTQYF. Written as DNA, the CDR3 is TGTGCCAGCAGCCAAGATTCCCTAGCGGGAGTCATAGATACGCAGTATTTT.

This chain links TRBV5-4 with TRBJ1-2; 9 nucleotides line up with TRBD1. Trimming cost V 4 bases and J 8 bases; bases outside gene matches: 18. Looked up from germline, CDR1 is SGHNT and CDR2 is YYREEE (reference sequence). The CDR3 is 17 residues long. CDR3 sequence reads: CASSPGTGIFRPRGYTF. In DNA form, the CDR3 reads TGTGCCAGCAGCCCCGGGACAGGGATTTTCCGTCCGCGCGGCTACACCTTC.

The chain carries TRBV5-1 and TRBJ1-5; no clear D. V was shortened by 0 bases and J by 8 bases, with 6 bases between the two germline ends. Germline lookup yields CDR1 SGHRS and CDR2 YFSETQ. The CDR3 has 12 amino acids. As DNA, the CDR3 is TGCGCCAGCAGCTTGGCGGGAGAGCCCCAGCATTTT. It codes for CASSLAGEPQHF.

This clone was recorded once. The CDR3 loop reads CASSAGQGPNTGELFF. The CDR3 DNA reads as TGTGCCAGCAGCGCAGGACAGGGGCCGAACACCGGGGAGCTGTTTTTT. The chain links TRBV9 to TRBJ2-2, with 9 positions matching TRBD1. CDR3 length: 16 amino acids. CDR1 is SGDLS, CDR2 YYNGEE, per germline. The V and J ends lost 3 bases and 0 bases, in that order; junction bases with no gene match: 3.

The chain employs TRBV27 and TRBJ2-7, with D possibly matching TRBD1 (5 bases). The V gene lost 7 bases and the J gene lost 2 bases, with 15 bases spanning the gap. Germline values: CDR1 MNHEY, CDR2 SMNVEV (reference sequence). The CDR3 is 14 amino acids. This chain's CDR3 is CASNRQVPTYEQYF. The CDR3 DNA follows: TGTGCCAGCAACAGGCAGGTGCCTACCTACGAGCAGTACTTC.

This clone has just a few counts. The chain has TRBV3-1 (or the pseudogene TRBV3-2) and TRBJ1-3, with unresolved D. CDR1 is LGHDT and CDR2 is YNNKEL in the germline V gene (reference sequence). V lost 1 base and J 0 bases, leaving 10 bases between the germline ends. This CDR3 spans 16 amino acids. The CDR3 bases are TGTGCCAGCAGCCAAGTTCCGACTGGCTCTGGAAACACCATATATTTT. Protein: CASSQVPTGSGNTIYF.

V is TRBV9 and J is TRBJ2-7; D may be TRBD2 (5 bases). The CDR3 spans 14 residues. Looked up from germline, CDR1 is SGDLS and CDR2 is YYNGEE. The V end lost 0 bases, the J end lost 1 base, and 8 bases lay between the germline ends. The CDR3 is CASSVGSVSYEQYF. The CDR3 DNA follows: TGTGCCAGCAGCGTAGGTAGCGTTTCCTACGAGCAGTACTTC.

As regards this clone: Its ends do not fully match the called genes, so a read error is possible. The chain combines TRBV5-6 with TRBJ2-7; perhaps TRBD2 as D (6 bases). Germline V gene sequence: CDR1 SGHDT, CDR2 YYEEEE. This CDR3 has 15 amino acids. The CDR3 sequence is CASSWGVVGQLDRPF. The CDR3 nucleotides read TGTGCCAGCAGCTGGGGGGTGGTAGGGCAGCTCGATAGGCCCTTC.